A selection of T cell receptor beta chains follows, all from one sample in a study of blood T cells in healthy people across ages. TCRdb processed the 5' RACE reads anew with MiXCR; each CDR3 protein has one entry. The sample includes hundreds of thousands of distinct CDR3 sequences, just over 55% of them seen just once. Material: blood. The receptors derive from a man in his forties in good health. The CDR3 runs from the conserved cysteine through the conserved F or W. A D gene is named only where the DNA matches it firmly. Clone size is stated in some rows and not others, as once, few, many or a class when expanded.

v_gene	j_gene	len	abundance	d_gene	CDR3aa	CDR3nt
TRBV28	TRBJ2-6	15	-	-	CASSFPQTGANVLTF	TGTGCCAGCAGTTTTCCCCAGACTGGGGCCAACGTCCTGACTTTC
TRBV29-1	TRBJ2-7	16	-	TRBD1	CSVERDLGTGHYEQYF	TGCAGCGTTGAAAGGGACCTTGGGACAGGTCACTACGAGCAGTACTTC
TRBV14	TRBJ2-5	18	-	TRBD1	CASSQAGQGPRAQETQYF	TGTGCCAGCAGCCAAGCGGGACAGGGCCCCCGGGCCCAAGAGACCCAGTACTTC
TRBV20-1	TRBJ2-1	13	few	-	CSASGISYNEQFF	TGCAGTGCTAGCGGTATTTCCTACAATGAGCAGTTCTTC
TRBV29-1	TRBJ2-7	13	once	TRBD2	CSVEASGSYEQYF	TGCAGCGTAGAGGCTAGCGGGAGTTACGAGCAGTACTTC
TRBV4-1	TRBJ1-5	13	-	-	CASSHVANQPQHF	TGCGCCAGCAGCCACGTGGCCAATCAGCCCCAGCATTTT
TRBV7-9	TRBJ1-1	16	-	-	CASTIRMGVLNTEAFF	TGTGCCAGCACCATCAGGATGGGGGTCTTGAACACTGAAGCTTTCTTT
TRBV9	TRBJ1-2	17	few	-	CASSPQIRGASRDGYTF	TGTGCCAGCAGCCCACAGATTAGGGGGGCGTCGAGGGACGGCTACACCTTC
TRBV4-1	TRBJ2-2	15	-	TRBD1	CASSPATGYTGELFF	TGCGCCAGCAGCCCCGCGACAGGGTACACCGGGGAGCTGTTTTTT
TRBV6-5	TRBJ2-3	12	-	-	CAVTQGGDTQYF	TGTGCCGTGACCCAGGGGGGAGATACGCAGTATTTT
TRBV3-1	TRBJ2-3	16	-	-	CASSQEAASYTDTQYF	TGTGCCAGCAGCCAAGAGGCAGCTTCGTACACAGATACGCAGTATTTT
TRBV7-9	TRBJ2-7	11	-	-	CATYPIREQYF	TGTGCCACCTACCCCATCCGCGAGCAGTACTTC
TRBV24-1	TRBJ2-7	15	-	TRBD2	CATSSERDQSYEQYF	TGTGCCACCAGTTCAGAGCGGGACCAATCCTACGAGCAGTACTTC
TRBV7-3	TRBJ2-2	16	once	-	CASSLPLIGGTGELFF	TGTGCCAGCAGCTTGCCCCTCATAGGGGGGACCGGGGAGCTGTTTTTT
TRBV7-7	TRBJ2-5	17	-	TRBD1	CASTLTVSGQGTETQYF	TGTGCCAGCACCCTTACGGTTTCGGGACAGGGGACGGAGACCCAGTACTTC
TRBV5-1	TRBJ2-7	17	-	TRBD1	CASSLEPTGDHAYEQYF	TGCGCCAGCAGCTTGGAGCCCACAGGGGACCATGCCTACGAGCAGTACTTC
TRBV7-2	TRBJ1-1	15	few	TRBD1	CASSLSGQGYTEAFF	TGTGCCAGCAGCTTATCCGGACAGGGGTACACTGAAGCTTTCTTT
TRBV3-1	TRBJ2-7	13	-	-	CASSQGVGSEQYF	TGTGCCAGCAGCCAAGGGGTGGGGTCCGAGCAGTACTTC
TRBV25-1	TRBJ2-6	16	-	-	CASSDHTGSGANVLTF	TGTGCCAGCAGTGATCATACAGGGTCCGGGGCCAACGTCCTGACTTTC
TRBV13	TRBJ1-1	18	-	-	CASSTSRDRRKMNTEAFF	TGTGCCAGCAGCACCTCCCGCGACAGGAGAAAAATGAACACTGAAGCTTTCTTT
TRBV29-1	TRBJ2-7	13	few	TRBD1	CSTLSGTGSEQYF	TGCAGCACACTATCCGGGACAGGGAGCGAGCAGTACTTC
TRBV4-1	TRBJ2-7	15	-	-	CASSQQVAGSYEQYF	TGCGCCAGCAGCCAACAGGTTGCTGGGTCCTACGAGCAGTACTTC
TRBV27	TRBJ1-4	15	-	-	CASSLSGMDNEKLFF	TGTGCCAGCAGTTTATCAGGCATGGATAATGAAAAACTGTTTTTT
TRBV6-5	TRBJ2-1	15	-	TRBD2	CASSYTGGPNNEQFF	TGTGCCAGCAGTTATACGGGAGGGCCTAACAATGAGCAGTTCTTC
TRBV29-1	TRBJ2-7	15	-	TRBD1	CSVARTGATDNEQYF	TGCAGCGTGGCGCGGACAGGGGCCACGGACAATGAGCAGTACTTC
TRBV3-1	TRBJ2-3	15	-	-	CASSQGGLHTDTQYF	TGTGCCAGCAGCCAAGGGGGACTGCACACAGATACGCAGTATTTT
TRBV12-3/TRBV12-4	TRBJ1-5	17	-	-	CASRLAGVGGPGQPQHF	TGTGCCAGCAGACTAGCGGGGGTGGGCGGACCGGGGCAGCCCCAGCATTTT
TRBV6-7	TRBJ2-5	20	-	-	CASRIVRSSGGSTRQETQYF	TGTGCCAGCAGGATCGTCCGGTCTAGTGGGGGTTCAACGCGCCAAGAGACCCAGTACTTC
TRBV20-1	TRBJ1-2	12	once	-	CSAIAGSNGYTF	TGCAGTGCTATCGCGGGGAGTAATGGCTACACCTTC
TRBV2	TRBJ2-7	11	-	-	CASSDNHEQYF	TGTGCCAGCAGTGACAACCACGAGCAGTACTTC
TRBV5-6	TRBJ2-5	15	few	-	CASSSLGGKGETQYF	TGTGCCAGCAGCTCACTCGGTGGGAAGGGAGAGACCCAGTACTTC
TRBV5-1	TRBJ2-7	13	few	-	CASSTSGNNEQYF	TGTGCCAGCAGCACAAGTGGGAACAATGAGCAGTACTTC
TRBV5-1	TRBJ2-7	15	-	-	CASSLEQGLPYEQYF	TGCGCCAGCAGCTTGGAGCAGGGGCTTCCCTACGAGCAGTACTTC
TRBV28	TRBJ1-6	15	-	TRBD1	CASSFARQGNSPLHF	TGTGCCAGCAGTTTCGCCCGACAGGGCAATTCACCCCTCCACTTT
TRBV9	TRBJ1-2	18	-	-	CASSGFGGPSPLNCGYTF	TGTGCCAGCAGCGGCTTTGGGGGTCCCTCCCCCTTGAACTGTGGCTACACCTTC
TRBV27	TRBJ1-2	13	few	-	CASSPRTEYGYTF	TGTGCCAGCAGTCCAAGGACAGAGTATGGCTACACCTTC
TRBV27	TRBJ1-2	12	few	-	CASRNQGYGYTF	TGTGCCAGCAGGAATCAGGGGTATGGCTACACCTTC
TRBV24-1	TRBJ2-2	17	few	TRBD1	CATSDWLQGAGTGELFF	TGTGCCACCAGTGATTGGCTACAGGGGGCTGGGACCGGGGAGCTGTTTTTT
TRBV11-3	TRBJ2-7	14	-	-	CASSLHGNSYEQYF	TGTGCCAGCAGCCTTCACGGGAACTCCTACGAGCAGTACTTC
TRBV25-1	TRBJ2-1	17	-	TRBD1	CASSGRHRDRNNNEQFF	TGTGCCAGCAGTGGCCGTCATCGGGACAGGAACAACAATGAGCAGTTCTTC
TRBV7-2	TRBJ2-5	15	-	-	CASTPLRGRTETQYF	TGTGCCAGCACCCCACTCCGGGGCCGAACTGAGACCCAGTACTTC
TRBV6-5	TRBJ2-2	13	-	-	CASIETNTGELFF	TGTGCCAGCATAGAGACGAACACCGGGGAGCTGTTTTTT
TRBV29-1	TRBJ1-1	13	-	-	CSAGTPGRAEAFF	TGCAGCGCTGGGACGCCCGGGCGCGCTGAAGCTTTCTTT
TRBV10-3	TRBJ2-1	18	once	TRBD2	CAISESSSGVVSYNEQFF	TGTGCCATCAGTGAGTCGAGTAGCGGGGTAGTCTCCTACAATGAGCAGTTCTTC
TRBV12-3/TRBV12-4	TRBJ1-2	13	-	-	CASSLGSADGYTF	TGTGCCAGCAGTTTAGGGTCGGCTGATGGCTACACCTTC
TRBV3-1	TRBJ2-6	16	-	-	CASSQQENSGANVLTF	TGTGCCAGCAGTCAACAGGAAAACTCTGGGGCCAACGTCCTGACTTTC
TRBV15	TRBJ2-3	18	-	-	CATSRDRLAGKSGDTQYF	TGTGCCACCAGCAGAGATCGTTTGGCGGGAAAATCGGGGGATACGCAGTATTTT
TRBV7-8	TRBJ2-4	12	-	-	CASSLDTAEQYF	TGTGCCAGCAGCTTAGATACAGCGGAGCAGTACTTC
TRBV7-2	TRBJ2-3	17	-	TRBD1	CASSLVGTGLSADTQYF	TGTGCCAGCAGCTTAGTAGGGACAGGGCTTTCGGCAGATACGCAGTATTTT
TRBV28	TRBJ2-3	15	-	-	CASSPFEGRTDTQYF	TGTGCCAGCAGTCCTTTTGAGGGGCGCACAGATACGCAGTATTTT
TRBV5-1	TRBJ2-1	15	once	TRBD2	CASSLGQAGVGEQFF	TGCGCCAGCAGCTTGGGCCAAGCGGGAGTGGGTGAGCAGTTCTTC
TRBV13	TRBJ2-1	18	-	TRBD2	CATTTGTRRFGPDNEQFF	TGTGCCACCACGACCGGGACTAGAAGGTTCGGTCCGGACAATGAGCAGTTCTTC
TRBV20-1	TRBJ2-3	14	-	-	CSAGSGGTTDTQYF	TGCAGTGCTGGCTCTGGCGGTACCACAGATACGCAGTATTTT
TRBV15	TRBJ2-1	15	-	-	CATSLTESSYNEQFF	TGTGCCACCAGTCTGACTGAGAGCTCCTACAATGAGCAGTTCTTC
TRBV29-1	TRBJ2-3	19	-	TRBD2	CSAYRTSGGPSTSTDTQYF	TGCAGCGCATACCGGACTAGCGGGGGCCCTTCTACTAGCACAGATACGCAGTATTTT
TRBV12-3/TRBV12-4	TRBJ2-4	16	-	-	CASSQEGTLAKNIQYF	TGTGCCAGCAGCCAAGAGGGAACTCTAGCCAAAAACATTCAGTACTTC
TRBV7-9	TRBJ2-1	15	few	TRBD2	CASSPGLAGDNEQFF	TGTGCCAGCAGCCCGGGACTAGCGGGGGACAATGAGCAGTTCTTC
TRBV13	TRBJ2-1	17	-	-	CASSLLSGTLTSNEQFF	TGTGCCAGCAGCTTACTCTCCGGGACATTAACGTCCAATGAGCAGTTCTTC